This TCR beta chain is drawn from a study of beta chain features in type 1 diabetes. Study findings and constraints: There was a moderate but significant shortening of TCRB CDR3s in all four CD4+ subsets of Type 1 diabetes patients.

TCRB transcripts that were expressed got sequenced, as all of the isolated RNA had been reverse transcribed. Clones were sequenced by immunoSEQ multiplex PCR, and TCRdb holds only the in-frame ones, with some missing. The repertoire holds more than 100,000 clones, with 7.5% to 9.5% as singletons. In its sample, this clone was seen a few times. The target antigen is unknown. Heparinised blood was drawn once per donor, averaging around 120 mL. The CDR3 is made up of 13 amino acids. Germline V gene lookup returns CDR1 SGHRS and CDR2 YFSETQ. V lost 2 bases, J lost 7 bases, and 12 bases lay in between. What was sequenced was central memory CD4+ T cells from blood. J is TRBJ1-2 and V is TRBV5-1; the D is unclear. The clonotype was recovered from a man between 25 and 39 years old with type 1 diabetes. Written as DNA, the CDR3 is TGCGCCAGCAGCTTTTCTACCCTATCTGGCTACACCTTC. It specifies CASSFSTLSGYTF.